Presented here are 21 T cell receptor beta chains from one specimen sequenced in a study of blood T cell repertoires in COVID-19. This table comes from immunoSEQ multiplex PCR, and its TCRdb copy is limited to in-frame clones, with some not included. The profile shows a few hundred thousand clones, around 87% of them singletons. What was sequenced was peripheral blood. The receptors originated from a man aged 50-59 years with active or convalescent COVID-19.

This clone was recorded once. The chain couples TRBV9 to TRBJ2-1; the D is unclear. V gave up 4 bases and J gave up 7 bases, with 18 bases separating them. The CDR3 contains 15 residues. Germline V gives CDR1 SGDLS, CDR2 YYNGEE. This chain's CDR3 is CASSSINYPSNEQFF. In nucleotides, the CDR3 is TGTGCCAGCAGCTCAATAAATTACCCCAGTAATGAGCAGTTCTTC.

The chain employs TRBV18 and TRBJ2-5, with D possibly matching TRBD1 (5 bases). This CDR3 is 15 amino acids long. CDR1 and CDR2 (germline): KGHSH, LQKENI. Trimming stripped 0 bases from V and 5 bases from J, with 13 bases between. CDR3 coding DNA: TGTGCCAGCTCACCACCGGCTAATTCAGGGGAGACCCAGTACTTC. Translation gives CASSPPANSGETQYF. Full variable domain (missing parts from reference TRBV18 and TRBJ2-5): NAGVMQNPRHLVRRRGQEARLRCSPMKGHSHVYWYRQLPEEGLKFMVYLQKENIIDESGMPKERFSAEFPKEGPSILRIQQVVRGDSAAYFCASSPPANSGETQYFGPGTRLLVL.

The J gene is TRBJ2-1, the V gene TRBV24-1; 12 nucleotides agree with TRBD2. The length of the CDR3 is 15 residues. Trimming at V came to 5 bases and at J to 10 bases, leaving 8 bases not matched to a gene. CDR1 and CDR2 (germline): KGHDR, SFDVKD. The CDR3 DNA sequence: TGTGCCACCAGTGCCCGGACTAGCGGGGAAGGGGAGCAGTTCTTC. Translated, it gives CATSARTSGEGEQFF.

This clone was seen a handful of times. The V and J genes are TRBV6-5 and TRBJ1-2, with D maybe TRBD1 (6 bases). V lost 5 bases and J lost 8, with 15 bases in between. Germline lookup yields CDR1 MNHEY and CDR2 SVGAGI. The CDR3 spans 13 residues. The CDR3 here is CASSLTGSNGYTF. In DNA form, the CDR3 reads TGTGCCAGCAGTCTAACAGGGAGTAACGGCTACACCTTC.

The gene calls are TRBV5-4 and TRBJ1-2; D might be TRBD1 (5 bases). Germline V gene data show CDR1 as SGHNT and CDR2 as YYREEE (reference sequence). The CDR3 consists of 14 residues. The germline V and J ends were trimmed by 4 bases and 1 base, with 11 bases remaining between them. This chain's CDR3 is CASSPGGGNYGYTF. DNA of the CDR3: TGTGCCAGCAGCCCTGGGGGGGGTAACTATGGCTACACCTTC.

The chain couples TRBV5-4 to TRBJ1-2; TRBD1 aligns across 12 bases. The germline V gene encodes CDR1 SGHNT and CDR2 YYREEE (reference sequence). V was clipped by 4 bases and J by 5 bases; unmatched bases: 12. The CDR3 is made up of 17 amino acids. CDR3 bases: TGTGCCAGCAGCACCGCCGGGACAGGGGGCCACCTATATGGCTACACCTTC. Encoded protein: CASSTAGTGGHLYGYTF.

V usage is TRBV6-5 and J usage is TRBJ1-2; 7 nucleotides align to TRBD1. After removal of 0 bases from V and 11 bases from J, the junction contained 15 bases not matched to a gene. CDR1 and CDR2 from the germline V gene are MNHEY and SVGAGI. This CDR3 contains 16 residues. The DNA of the CDR3 is TGTGCCAGCAGTTACTCCACAACTGGACAGGTCCCAAGGTACACCTTC. It codes for CASSYSTTGQVPRYTF.

V usage is TRBV11-2 and J usage is TRBJ2-7; D gene unclear. Trimming took off 1 base at V and 0 bases at J, with 7 bases between the two ends. The CDR3 has 14 residues. Germline V gene lookup returns CDR1 SGHAT and CDR2 FQNNGV. CDR3: CASSLGRNSYEQYF. The CDR3 region has the DNA TGTGCCAGCAGCTTAGGCAGAAACTCCTACGAGCAGTACTTC. Using reference TRBV11-2 and TRBJ2-7 for the parts outside the CDR3, the full variable domain is EAGVAQSPRYKIIEKRQSVAFWCNPISGHATLYWYQQILGQGPKLLIQFQNNGVVDDSQLPKDRFSAERLKGVDSTLKIQPAKLEDSAVYLCASSLGRNSYEQYFGPGTRLTVT.

The rearrangement joins TRBV5-4 to TRBJ2-1; TRBD2 is a possible D gene (6 bases). This CDR3 has 15 residues. From germline, CDR1 is SGHNT and CDR2 YYREEE (reference sequence). V was pared by 1 base and J by 7 bases, with 15 bases between. The CDR3 DNA reads as TGTGCCAGCAGCTTGAGACAGACTAGGAGGAATGAGCAGTTCTTC. The encoded protein is CASSLRQTRRNEQFF.

V usage is TRBV4-1 and J usage is TRBJ2-5, with D maybe TRBD2 (5 bases). Trimming cost V 1 base and J 0 bases, with 9 bases left between them. CDR3 length equals 15 residues. Germline CDR1 is MGHRA and CDR2 is YSYEKL. In nucleotides, the CDR3 is TGCGCCAGCAGCCAAGGGTTGAGGGACCAAGAGACCCAGTACTTC. This sequence encodes CASSQGLRDQETQYF.

This clone was observed once. The chain has TRBV2 and TRBJ1-6; 8 bases fit TRBD1. Trimming removed 6 bases from V and 7 bases from J; junction bases left unmatched: 5. The CDR3 loop spans 14 amino acids. CDR1 and CDR2 from the germline V gene are SNHLY and FYNNEI. DNA for the CDR3: TGTGCCAGCAGAAGGACAGGGATAAATTCACCCCTCCACTTT. Its protein product is CASRRTGINSPLHF. The full variable domain, completed using reference TRBV2 and TRBJ1-6, is EPEVTQTPSHQVTQMGQEVILRCVPISNHLYFYWYRQILGQKVEFLVSFYNNEISEKSEIFDDQFSVERPDGSNFTLKIRSTKLEDSAMYFCASRRTGINSPLHFGNGTRLTVT.

This clone was seen once. The rearrangement links TRBV5-6 to TRBJ2-3, with 7 bases fitting TRBD2. Trimming removed 2 bases from V and 8 bases from J; junction bases left unmatched: 11. Germline CDR1 is SGHDT and CDR2 is YYEEEE. The CDR3 contains 15 residues. Here the CDR3 DNA reads TGTGCCAGCAGCTTAACTAGCGTAACCACTGGTACGCAGTATTTT. Translation gives CASSLTSVTTGTQYF.

The genes are TRBV2 and TRBJ2-1; TRBD2 agrees at 10 bases. The V gene's germline CDR1 is SNHLY and CDR2 FYNNEI. The length of the CDR3 is 15 residues. Trimming at V came to 3 bases and at J to 7 bases, leaving 6 bases not matched to a gene. In nucleotides, the CDR3 is TGTGCCAGCAGTGAGGTAGCGGGAGGAGGAAATGAGCAGTTCTTC. Residues: CASSEVAGGGNEQFF.

The chain combines TRBV6-5 with TRBJ1-1; 7 nucleotides line up with TRBD1. J gave up 4 bases and V 5 bases, and 7 bases lay outside the gene matches. Germline V gene lookup returns CDR1 MNHEY and CDR2 SVGAGI. The CDR3 has 14 amino acids. In nucleotides, the CDR3 is TGTGCCAGCAGTCGACAGGGTTGGGGCACTGAAGCTTTCTTT. The encoded protein is CASSRQGWGTEAFF.

Comment on this clone: This specimen includes other DNA sequences encoding the same CDR3. This rearrangement joins TRBV29-1 to TRBJ1-2, with D hard to call. In germline, CDR1 is SQVTM, CDR2 ANQGSEA. The CDR3 spans 12 residues. Trimming removed 4 bases from V and 3 bases from J, with 9 bases in between. CDR3: CSVGTGDYGYTF. CDR3 bases: TGCAGCGTTGGGACCGGGGACTATGGCTACACCTTC.

DNA for the CDR3: TGTGCCAGCAGTCCGACTAGTGAGCAGTTCTTC. The encoded protein is CASSPTSEQFF. The rearrangement links TRBV28 to TRBJ2-1, with D perhaps TRBD2 (6 bases). This CDR3 has 11 amino acids. Trimming stripped 5 bases from V and 9 bases from J, with 8 bases between. Germline CDR1 MDHEN, CDR2 SYDVKM.

The chain employs TRBV2 and TRBJ1-5; possible D gene TRBD1, 6 bases. The V end was cut by 1 base, the J end by 6 bases, with 10 bases between. From germline, CDR1 is SNHLY and CDR2 FYNNEI. The CDR3 spans 14 residues. The CDR3: CASSEGGGTQPQHF. For the CDR3, the DNA is TGTGCCAGCAGTGAAGGGGGGGGCACTCAGCCCCAGCATTTT. Combining the CDR3 with reference TRBV2 and TRBJ1-5 gives the whole variable domain EPEVTQTPSHQVTQMGQEVILRCVPISNHLYFYWYRQILGQKVEFLVSFYNNEISEKSEIFDDQFSVERPDGSNFTLKIRSTKLEDSAMYFCASSEGGGTQPQHFGDGTRLSIL.

The CDR3 reads CASRVTSGTEAFF. DNA of the CDR3: TGTGCCAGCAGGGTCACCTCAGGGACTGAAGCTTTCTTT. The rearrangement links TRBV7-3 to TRBJ1-1; weak D call: TRBD1 (5 bases). V lost 6 bases and J lost 5, with 13 bases in between. Germline CDR1 reads SGHTA; CDR2 reads FQGTGA. The CDR3 extends over 13 amino acids.

The rearrangement links TRBV2 to TRBJ2-1; 8 positions agree with TRBD1. The CDR3 has 13 amino acids. V lost 6 bases to trimming and J lost 6 bases; unmatched junction nucleotides: 4. From germline, CDR1 is SNHLY and CDR2 FYNNEI. The CDR3 DNA reads as TGTGCCAGCAGGGGACAGGTAGGCAATGAGCAGTTCTTC. The encoded protein is CASRGQVGNEQFF.

The V gene is TRBV6-5, the J gene TRBJ2-5; no clear D. The CDR3 loop spans 14 amino acids. With 6 bases removed from V and 3 bases from J, the gap between germline ends came to 14 bases. CDR1 is MNHEY, CDR2 SVGAGI, per germline. CDR3 protein: CASSSQRREETQYF. CDR3 in DNA: TGTGCCAGCAGCTCGCAGAGGAGAGAAGAGACCCAGTACTTC.

This clone was observed a handful of times. The V gene is TRBV29-1, the J gene TRBJ1-1, with 8 bases aligning to TRBD1. The V gene's germline CDR1 is SQVTM and CDR2 ANQGSEA. Trimming cost V 7 bases and J 5 bases; bases outside gene matches: 15. This CDR3 has 15 residues. CDR3 sequence: CSATPAGGVWTEAFF. Here the CDR3 DNA reads TGCAGCGCAACCCCGGCAGGGGGCGTATGGACTGAAGCTTTCTTT.